The rows below give T cell receptor beta chains drawn from one sample of a study of cytomegalovirus exposure and HLA in healthy donors. Clones were read by immunoSEQ multiplex PCR, and TCRdb kept only the in-frame ones, dropping some. There are about 130,000 clones in the sample; roughly 75% occur only once, and 2.5% to 3.5% lies in the top ten. The sample comprised PBMCs. The receptors were sampled from a woman in her fifties or sixties in good health and CMV-seronegative. Each CDR3 is given with its conserved first and last residue. The D gene is left open where the match is weak. Where a row states a size, it is once, few, many or the class of an expanded clone; other rows omit it.

d_gene | abundance | len | j_gene | v_gene | CDR3nt | CDR3aa
- | - | 15 | TRBJ2-3 | TRBV5-1 | TGCGCCAGCAGCTTGGCAGGGATTCGGGCAGATACGCAGTATTTT | CASSLAGIRADTQYF
- | - | 13 | TRBJ2-7 | TRBV27 | TGTGCCAGCAGTTGGGGCCAAGCCTACGAGCAGTACTTC | CASSWGQAYEQYF
- | - | 14 | TRBJ1-4 | TRBV6-5 | TGTGCCAGCAAATACTCTCTCACCGGTGAAAAACTGTTTTTT | CASKYSLTGEKLFF
- | - | 15 | TRBJ1-5 | TRBV28 | TGTGCCAGCAGTTTAGACCGACTCCTCAATCAGCCCCAGCATTTT | CASSLDRLLNQPQHF
TRBD2 | few | 16 | TRBJ2-1 | TRBV28 | TGTGCCAGCTTCATTGGGACTAGCGGACGCTACAATGAGCAGTTCTTC | CASFIGTSGRYNEQFF
- | - | 13 | TRBJ2-4 | TRBV6-1 | TGTGCCAGCAGGAACCTAGCGTGGGACATTCAGTACTTC | CASRNLAWDIQYF
- | few | 15 | TRBJ1-3 | TRBV7-2 | TGTGCCAGCAGCTTAAGAGAGGAATCTGGAAACACCATATATTTT | CASSLREESGNTIYF
TRBD1 | few | 15 | TRBJ2-7 | TRBV27 | TGTGCCAGCAGTCTCCCGGGACAGGGGATCTACGAGCAGTACTTC | CASSLPGQGIYEQYF
- | - | 13 | TRBJ1-1 | TRBV7-9 | TGTTCCAGCAGCTTGGGCCAGAACACTGAAGCTTTCTTT | CSSSLGQNTEAFF
TRBD2 | - | 14 | TRBJ2-7 | TRBV18 | TGTGCCAGCTCACCAAGGAGCGGGAGCTACGAGCAGTACTTC | CASSPRSGSYEQYF
TRBD1 | - | 14 | TRBJ2-2 | TRBV28 | TGTGCCAGCCTCCGACAGGGGGACACCGGGGAGCTGTTTTTT | CASLRQGDTGELFF
- | - | 17 | TRBJ2-1 | TRBV4-3 | TGCGCCAGCAGCCAAGATGCCAGCGGCAGCTCCTACAATGAGCAGTTCTTC | CASSQDASGSSYNEQFF
TRBD2 | - | 16 | TRBJ2-1 | TRBV7-6 | TGTGCCAGCAGCCCGGAGGGACTAGCGGGACAAAATGAGCAGTTCTTC | CASSPEGLAGQNEQFF
- | - | 16 | TRBJ2-1 | TRBV7-2 | TGTGCCAGCAGCTTAGCCTCGTGGAGCTCCTACAATGAGCAGTTCTTC | CASSLASWSSYNEQFF
- | - | 13 | TRBJ2-5 | TRBV30 | TGTGCCTGGAGTGTCAACAGCCAAGAGACCCAGTACTTC | CAWSVNSQETQYF
- | once | 14 | TRBJ1-2 | TRBV2 | TGTGCCAGCACCGAGACACCCATATACTATGGCTACACCTTC | CASTETPIYYGYTF
TRBD1 | - | 16 | TRBJ1-2 | TRBV11-2 | TGTGCCAGCAGCTCGGAACAGGGGGCGTTTCTGTATGGCTACACCTTC | CASSSEQGAFLYGYTF
TRBD1 | few | 14 | TRBJ2-7 | TRBV5-1 | TGCGCCAGCAGGTGGGGGACAGGGGGTGGCGAGCAGTACTTC | CASRWGTGGGEQYF
- | once | 14 | TRBJ2-2 | TRBV25-1 | TGTGCCAGCAGTGAATACGCGGGCACCGGGGAGCTGTTTTTT | CASSEYAGTGELFF
- | - | 13 | TRBJ2-2 | TRBV30 | TGTGCCTGGAGTGTACTATCCCCCGGGGAGCTGTTTTTT | CAWSVLSPGELFF
TRBD1 | once | 16 | TRBJ2-7 | TRBV7-9 | TGTTCCAGCAGCAAACAGGACAGGGGGCTTTCCTACGAGCAGTACTTC | CSSSKQDRGLSYEQYF
TRBD2 | - | 15 | TRBJ2-5 | TRBV30 | TGTGCCTGGGCCAAGGGACTAGCGGTGATGGAGACCCAGTACTTC | CAWAKGLAVMETQYF
TRBD1 | - | 15 | TRBJ1-1 | TRBV19 | TGTGCCAGTAGCCCCGGACAGGCCGGAGTCACTGAAGCTTTCTTT | CASSPGQAGVTEAFF
- | few | 15 | TRBJ2-3 | TRBV19 | TGTGCCAGTAGTATTGGAGGGCGAGTGACAGATACGCAGTATTTT | CASSIGGRVTDTQYF
- | - | 15 | TRBJ2-7 | TRBV7-9 | TGTGCCAGCAGCTTATCTCTCGGGTCAGCGGCCGAGCAGTACTTC | CASSLSLGSAAEQYF
- | - | 12 | TRBJ1-1 | TRBV30 | TGTGCCTGGAGTGGACAGAACACTGAAGCTTTCTTT | CAWSGQNTEAFF
- | - | 15 | TRBJ1-1 | TRBV10-3 | TGTGCCATCAGTGAGCCAGGGGCTGCGAACACTGAAGCTTTCTTT | CAISEPGAANTEAFF
- | - | 18 | TRBJ1-1 | TRBV4-3 | TGCGCCAGCAGCCAGTCCGCTCGGGGGGGAATCATGAACACTGAAGCTTTCTTT | CASSQSARGGIMNTEAFF
- | few | 11 | TRBJ2-7 | TRBV20-1 | TGCAGTGCTAGCGAGACCTACGAGCAGTACTTC | CSASETYEQYF
- | - | 14 | TRBJ1-1 | TRBV4-3 | TGCGCCAGCAGCCAAAACAGAGTGAACACTGAAGCTTTCTTT | CASSQNRVNTEAFF
TRBD2 | - | 17 | TRBJ2-5 | TRBV28 | TGTGCCAGCAGTTACCCGGGACTAGCGGGAGGAGGAGAGACCCAGTACTTC | CASSYPGLAGGGETQYF
- | - | 13 | TRBJ2-2 | TRBV7-9 | TGTGCCAGCAGCTTAGACAGTTCGGGGGAGCTGTTTTTT | CASSLDSSGELFF
- | - | 12 | TRBJ1-6 | TRBV19 | TGTGCCAGTAGGGACAGTGGTTCACCCCTCCACTTT | CASRDSGSPLHF
TRBD1 | - | 14 | TRBJ1-3 | TRBV29-1 | TGCAGCGTTTGGGCGACAGGGTCGGGAAACACCATATATTTT | CSVWATGSGNTIYF
- | - | 15 | TRBJ2-1 | TRBV9 | TGTGCCAGCAGCGTGAGCGGAGGAGACTACAATGAGCAGTTCTTC | CASSVSGGDYNEQFF
TRBD2 | - | 12 | TRBJ2-3 | TRBV5-4 | TGTGCCAGCAGCTTGGGCGGGAGAACGCAGTATTTT | CASSLGGRTQYF
TRBD1 | - | 14 | TRBJ2-1 | TRBV5-8 | TGTGCCAGCAGCCAGGGACAGCAATACAATGAGCAGTTCTTC | CASSQGQQYNEQFF
TRBD2 | once | 16 | TRBJ2-1 | TRBV2 | TGTGCCAGCAGGCCGAGCGGGAGGGAGACGATCAATGAGCAGTTCTTC | CASRPSGRETINEQFF
TRBD2 | - | 16 | TRBJ2-7 | TRBV10-1 | TGCGCCAGCAGTGGCCCCTCGGGGCGGGAGGGCTACGAGCAGTACTTC | CASSGPSGREGYEQYF
- | - | 16 | TRBJ1-2 | TRBV15 | TGTGCCACCAGCAGAGATTTTTCGACAGGCAACTATGGCTACACCTTC | CATSRDFSTGNYGYTF
- | - | 15 | TRBJ1-3 | TRBV5-6 | TGTGCCAGCAGGAGGGGGACGATATCTGGAAACACCATATATTTT | CASRRGTISGNTIYF
- | - | 14 | TRBJ2-4 | TRBV15 | TGTGCCACCAGCAGAGCAGGTACCAAAAACATTCAGTACTTC | CATSRAGTKNIQYF
- | few | 15 | TRBJ2-3 | TRBV21-1 | TGTGCCAGAAGCAAATCCAGGGCCTACACAGATACGCAGTATTTT | CARSKSRAYTDTQYF
- | - | 13 | TRBJ1-3 | TRBV13 | TGTGCCAGCAGCTTATCCGGTGGAAACACCATATATTTT | CASSLSGGNTIYF
- | few | 13 | TRBJ2-7 | TRBV7-2 | TGTGCCAGCAGCCAAGAGTCTACGGGGAATCCGTACTTC | CASSQESTGNPYF
- | few | 15 | TRBJ2-1 | TRBV7-2 | TGTGCCAGCAGCTTAGATGGCGGCCAATACAATGAGCAGTTCTTC | CASSLDGGQYNEQFF
- | - | 14 | TRBJ1-2 | TRBV10-3 | TGTGCCATCACGGGGGGAGGGGATAACTATGGCTACACCTTC | CAITGGGDNYGYTF
- | - | 12 | TRBJ2-7 | TRBV7-2 | TGTGCCAGCAGCCCCACAGGCTACGAGCAGTACTTC | CASSPTGYEQYF
TRBD1 | few | 16 | TRBJ1-1 | TRBV7-9 | TGTTCCAGCAGCTCACCCTATCGGACAGGGAACACTGAAGCTTTCTTT | CSSSSPYRTGNTEAFF
TRBD2 | - | 14 | TRBJ2-7 | TRBV14 | TGTGCCAGCAGCCTCAGCGGGACCCCCTACGAGCAGTACTTC | CASSLSGTPYEQYF
- | - | 12 | TRBJ2-7 | TRBV28 | TGTGCCAGCACCCGGGAACCCTACGAGCAGTACTTC | CASTREPYEQYF
TRBD1 | - | 14 | TRBJ2-7 | TRBV28 | TGTGCCAGCAGAGAAACCGGGACAGGGGACGAGCAGTACTTC | CASRETGTGDEQYF
- | - | 16 | TRBJ2-5 | TRBV11-3 | TGTGCCAGCAGCTTAGGGTACCGACAGACCCAAGAGACCCAGTACTTC | CASSLGYRQTQETQYF